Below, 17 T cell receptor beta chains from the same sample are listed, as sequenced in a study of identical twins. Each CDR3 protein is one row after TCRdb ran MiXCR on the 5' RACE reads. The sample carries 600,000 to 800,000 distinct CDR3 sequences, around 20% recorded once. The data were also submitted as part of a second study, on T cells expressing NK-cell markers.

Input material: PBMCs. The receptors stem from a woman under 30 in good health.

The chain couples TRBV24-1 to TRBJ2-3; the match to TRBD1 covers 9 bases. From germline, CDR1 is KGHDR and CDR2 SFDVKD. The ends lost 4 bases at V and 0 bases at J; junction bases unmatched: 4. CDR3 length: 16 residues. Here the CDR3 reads CATSDPTGGSTDTQYF. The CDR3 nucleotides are TGTGCCACCAGTGACCCGACAGGGGGTAGCACAGATACGCAGTATTTT.

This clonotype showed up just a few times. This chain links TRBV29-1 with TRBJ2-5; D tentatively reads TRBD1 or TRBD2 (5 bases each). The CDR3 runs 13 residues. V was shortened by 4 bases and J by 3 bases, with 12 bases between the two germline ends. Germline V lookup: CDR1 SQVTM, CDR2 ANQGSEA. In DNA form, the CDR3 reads TGCAGCGTTGCCAGGGACGGAGAAGAGACCCAGTACTTC. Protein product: CSVARDGEETQYF.

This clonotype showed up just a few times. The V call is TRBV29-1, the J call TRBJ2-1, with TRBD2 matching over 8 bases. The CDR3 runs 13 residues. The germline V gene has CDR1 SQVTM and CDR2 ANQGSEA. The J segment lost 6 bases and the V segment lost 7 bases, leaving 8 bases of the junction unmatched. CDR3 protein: CSAIGGAVNEQFF. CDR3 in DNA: TGCAGCGCTATCGGGGGGGCGGTCAATGAGCAGTTCTTC.

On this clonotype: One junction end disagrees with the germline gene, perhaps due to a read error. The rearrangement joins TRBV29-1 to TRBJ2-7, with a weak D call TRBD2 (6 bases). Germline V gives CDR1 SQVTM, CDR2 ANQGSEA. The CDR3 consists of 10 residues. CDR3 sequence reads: CSAAGRKFLF. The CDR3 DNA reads TGCAGCGCCGCGGGGCGTAAATTTTTATTC.

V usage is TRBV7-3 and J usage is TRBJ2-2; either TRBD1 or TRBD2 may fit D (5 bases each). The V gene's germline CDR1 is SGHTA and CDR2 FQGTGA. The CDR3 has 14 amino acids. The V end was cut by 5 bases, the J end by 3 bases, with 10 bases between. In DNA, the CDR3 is TGTGCCAGCAGCCCCCTGGGGGACACCGGGGAGCTGTTTTTT. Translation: CASSPLGDTGELFF.

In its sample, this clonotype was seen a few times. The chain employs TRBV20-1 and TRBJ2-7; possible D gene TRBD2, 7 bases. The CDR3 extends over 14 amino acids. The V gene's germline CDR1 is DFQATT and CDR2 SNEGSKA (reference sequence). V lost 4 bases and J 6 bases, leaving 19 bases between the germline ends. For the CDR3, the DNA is TGCAGTGCTACGGGCTCTGGCGGGGGCGTCGAGCAGTACTTC. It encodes CSATGSGGGVEQYF.

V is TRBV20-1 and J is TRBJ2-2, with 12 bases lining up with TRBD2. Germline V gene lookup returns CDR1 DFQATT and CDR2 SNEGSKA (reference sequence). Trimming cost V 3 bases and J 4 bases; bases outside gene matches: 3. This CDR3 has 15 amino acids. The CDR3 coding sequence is TGCAGTGCTAGCAGGACTAGCGGGGTCACCGGGGAGCTGTTTTTT. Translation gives CSASRTSGVTGELFF.

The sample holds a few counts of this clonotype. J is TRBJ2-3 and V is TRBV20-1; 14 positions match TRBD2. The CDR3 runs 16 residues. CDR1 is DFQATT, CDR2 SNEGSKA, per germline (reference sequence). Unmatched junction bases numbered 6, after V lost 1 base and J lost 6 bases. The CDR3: CSARGGTSGRFDTQYF. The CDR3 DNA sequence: TGCAGTGCTAGAGGTGGGACTAGCGGGAGATTTGATACGCAGTATTTT.

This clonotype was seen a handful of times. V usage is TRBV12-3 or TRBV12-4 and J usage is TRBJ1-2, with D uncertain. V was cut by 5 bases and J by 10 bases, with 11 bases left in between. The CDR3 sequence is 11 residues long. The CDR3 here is CASSGLEVYTF. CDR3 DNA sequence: TGTGCCAGCAGTGGGCTTGAAGTCTACACCTTC.

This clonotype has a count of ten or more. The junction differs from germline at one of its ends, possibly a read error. CDR3 coding DNA: TGTGCCAGCAGCTTGGGACAGGGAAGCTACAATGAGCAGTTCTTC. This codes for CASSLGQGSYNEQFF. This chain joins TRBV5-1 and TRBJ2-1; TRBD1 aligns across 9 bases. The V gene's germline CDR1 is SGHRS and CDR2 YFSETQ. CDR3 length equals 15 residues.

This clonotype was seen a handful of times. CDR3 in amino acids: CASSQLGQFNEQFF. The CDR3 nucleotides are TGTGCCAGCAGCCAATTGGGACAGTTTAATGAGCAGTTCTTC. The V and J genes are TRBV4-2 and TRBJ2-1, with 7 bases aligning to TRBD1. The CDR3 has 14 residues. Germline V gene sequence: CDR1 LGHNA, CDR2 YNFKEQ. V shed 2 bases and J 7 bases; nucleotides not matched to a gene: 5.

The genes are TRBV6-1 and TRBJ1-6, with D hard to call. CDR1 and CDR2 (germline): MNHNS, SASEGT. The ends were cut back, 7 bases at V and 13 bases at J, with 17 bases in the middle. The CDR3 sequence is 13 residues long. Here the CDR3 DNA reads TGTGCCAGCACCTCGGAGTCCGTTTCTCCCCTCCACTTT. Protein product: CASTSESVSPLHF.

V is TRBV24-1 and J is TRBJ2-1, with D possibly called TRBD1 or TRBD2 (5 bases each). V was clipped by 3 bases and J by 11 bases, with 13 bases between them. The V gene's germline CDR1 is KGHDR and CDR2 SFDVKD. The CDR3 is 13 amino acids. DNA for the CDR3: TGTGCCACCAGTGATCGATCGGGGACCCAGCAGTTCTTC. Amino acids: CATSDRSGTQQFF.

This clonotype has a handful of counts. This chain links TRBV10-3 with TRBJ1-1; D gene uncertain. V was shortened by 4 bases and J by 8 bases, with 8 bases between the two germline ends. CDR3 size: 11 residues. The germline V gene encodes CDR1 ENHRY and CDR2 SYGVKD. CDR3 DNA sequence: TGTGCCATCAGTGGCCGGGCAGAAGCTTTCTTT. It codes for CAISGRAEAFF.

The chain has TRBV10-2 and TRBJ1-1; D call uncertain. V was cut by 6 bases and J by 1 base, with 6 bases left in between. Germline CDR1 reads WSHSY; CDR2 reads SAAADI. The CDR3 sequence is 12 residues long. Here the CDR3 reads CASRRSNTEAFF. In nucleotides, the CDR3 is TGCGCCAGCAGGAGATCGAACACTGAAGCTTTCTTT.

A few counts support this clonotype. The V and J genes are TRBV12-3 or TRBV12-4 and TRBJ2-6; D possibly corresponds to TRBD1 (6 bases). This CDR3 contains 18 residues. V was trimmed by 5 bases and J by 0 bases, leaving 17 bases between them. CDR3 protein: CASSPRRQGHSGANVLTF. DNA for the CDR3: TGTGCCAGCAGTCCCAGACGGCAGGGACACTCTGGGGCCAACGTCCTGACTTTC.

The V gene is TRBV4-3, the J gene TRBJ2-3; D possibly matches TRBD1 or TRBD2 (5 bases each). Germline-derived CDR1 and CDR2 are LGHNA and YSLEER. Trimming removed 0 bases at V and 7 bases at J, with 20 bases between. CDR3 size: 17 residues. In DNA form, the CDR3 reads TGCGCCAGCAGCCAAGATCAGGACGGGCTGAGGGGAAATACGCAGTATTTT. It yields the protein CASSQDQDGLRGNTQYF.